These T cell receptor beta chains were read from a single sample in a study of T-cell reconstitution after alpha-beta-depleted transplantation in children. TCRdb ran MiXCR on the PCR reads and lists one entry per CDR3 protein. The repertoire holds over 400,000 distinct CDR3 sequences, with under 15% as singletons. Source: PBMCs from the stem cell graft donor, taken from the stem cell graft. Every receptor here comes from a human donor who donated a stem cell graft to a child with combined immunodeficiency. Both conserved end residues are part of each CDR3. Fields, in order: clone size, J gene, V gene, D gene, CDR3 DNA, CDR3 protein. D genes are given only for firm matches. Rows give clone size only sometimes, using once, few, many, or a class for an expanded clone.

>many|TRBJ2-7|TRBV12-3/TRBV12-4|.
TGTGCCAGCAGTTTAGGGTTCCACGAGCAGTACTTC
CASSLGFHEQYF
>once|TRBJ2-5|TRBV6-1|TRBD2
TGTGCCAGCAGCGAAACTAGCGGGGGGGCCGAGACCCAGGACTTC
CASSETSGGAETQDF
>many|TRBJ2-7|TRBV6-2/TRBV6-3|.
TGTGTGGTTTCTGCGGGACTGACTGTATACGAGCAGTACTTC
CVVSAGLTVYEQYF
>.|TRBJ2-7|TRBV20-1|.
TGCAGTGCTAGGAGCGGGCGAACCTACGAGCAGTACTTC
CSARSGRTYEQYF
>many|TRBJ2-1|TRBV4-3|TRBD2
TGCGCCAGCACCGCGAGCACTAGCGGGACCACCAATGAGCAGTTCTTC
CASTASTSGTTNEQFF
>.|TRBJ2-1|TRBV2|.
TGTGCCAGCAGTGAAGCGGACTTCTCCTACAATGAGCAGTTCTTC
CASSEADFSYNEQFF
>few|TRBJ1-5|TRBV29-1|.
TGCAGCGCCACGGGTGGGTTCAATCAGCCCCAGCATTTT
CSATGGFNQPQHF
>many|TRBJ2-1|TRBV6-2/TRBV6-3|.
TGTGCCAGCAGTTACTCGACAATATCAGGCCCCCTGAACTACAATGAGCAGTTCTTC
CASSYSTISGPLNYNEQFF
>.|TRBJ1-4|TRBV11-2|.
TGTGCCAGCAGCTCTGACAGAACTAATGAAAAACTGTTTTTT
CASSSDRTNEKLFF
>few|TRBJ2-7|TRBV12-3/TRBV12-4|TRBD1
TGTGCCAGCAGAGCGACGGACAGGGGGTTATCCTACGAGCAGTACTTC
CASRATDRGLSYEQYF
>many|TRBJ2-5|TRBV4-2|.
TGTGCCAGCAGCCAAGATTACGACCAAGAGACCCAGTACTTC
CASSQDYDQETQYF
>.|TRBJ2-7|TRBV11-2|.
TGTGCCAGCAGCCTAAACAGGGAATCCTACGAGCAGTACTTC
CASSLNRESYEQYF
>.|TRBJ1-3|TRBV6-6|.
TGTGCCAGCAGTCCGACCCTAAACACCATATATTTT
CASSPTLNTIYF
>many|TRBJ2-2|TRBV12-3/TRBV12-4|.
TGTGCCAGCAGTTCTTTCGAGGGCGGTTCCGGGGAGCTGTTTTTT
CASSSFEGGSGELFF
>.|TRBJ1-4|TRBV20-1|.
TGCAGTGCTAGATTTCCGGGGGTTAGAGAAAAACTGTTTTTT
CSARFPGVREKLFF
>many|TRBJ2-1|TRBV19|.
TGTGCCAGTACCCCCCGGAGAGAATTAGGTAATGAGCAGTTCTTC
CASTPRRELGNEQFF
>.|TRBJ2-3|TRBV12-3/TRBV12-4|.
TGTGCCAGCAAGAACCTTGGGGTGCGCACAGATACGCAGTATTTT
CASKNLGVRTDTQYF
>many|TRBJ2-3|TRBV27|.
TGTGCCAGCAGCGAGCCTAACAGGTTGGGCACAGATACGCAGTATTTT
CASSEPNRLGTDTQYF
>few|TRBJ2-7|TRBV4-3|.
TGCGCCAGCAGCCAAGATTGGGTAGACTACGAGCAGTACTTC
CASSQDWVDYEQYF
>few|TRBJ2-5|TRBV27|TRBD2
TGTGCCACCATGTCGGGGGGATTCCAAGAGACCCAGTACTTC
CATMSGGFQETQYF
>few|TRBJ2-3|TRBV11-3|.
TGTGCCAGCAGCTTAGGGGAGACTACCTCAGATACGCAGTATTTT
CASSLGETTSDTQYF
>many|TRBJ1-5|TRBV29-1|TRBD1
TGCAGCGTGGGGACAGCAAATCAGCCCCAGCATTTT
CSVGTANQPQHF
>few|TRBJ1-1|TRBV20-1|.
TGCAGTGCTAGAGATCGACAAGTAAACATGAACACTGAAGCTTTCTTT
CSARDRQVNMNTEAFF
>few|TRBJ2-7|TRBV28|.
TGTGCCAGCAGTTTTCTCCGGGGGCACGAGCAGTACTTC
CASSFLRGHEQYF
>few|TRBJ2-3|TRBV5-1|TRBD1
TGCGCCAGCACCGACTGGGGACAGGGGACCGATACGCAGTATTTT
CASTDWGQGTDTQYF
>.|TRBJ1-5|TRBV27|.
TGTGCCAGCACTACAACGGGACAGCCCCAGCATTTT
CASTTTGQPQHF
>few|TRBJ2-3|TRBV7-3|.
TGTGCCAGCAGCCCTGGGCCTAGGGATGCAGATACGCAGTATTTT
CASSPGPRDADTQYF
>.|TRBJ1-2|TRBV29-1|.
TGCAGCGTTGAAGCTGATGGCTACACCTTC
CSVEADGYTF
>few|TRBJ2-1|TRBV15|.
TGTGCCACCAGCAGAGGGCTGGGGGGAGGCAAATTCTCCTACAATGAGCAGTTCTTC
CATSRGLGGGKFSYNEQFF
>.|TRBJ1-5|TRBV4-3|.
TGCGCCAGCAGCCAAGGGAGGGTAGGACAGCCCCAGCATTTT
CASSQGRVGQPQHF
>few|TRBJ1-2|TRBV30|TRBD1
TGTGCCTGGAGTGTACAGGGGGCAGCGGGAGGCTACACCTTC
CAWSVQGAAGGYTF
>many|TRBJ2-1|TRBV11-2|TRBD2
TGTGCCAGCAGCCGCAGCGGGTATAGCGGGAGGGCCTCTAATGAGCAGTTCTTC
CASSRSGYSGRASNEQFF
>few|TRBJ2-1|TRBV7-2|.
TGTGCCAGCAAAAAAAGGGATGGCAATGAGCAGTTCTTC
CASKKRDGNEQFF
>many|TRBJ2-1|TRBV21-1|.
TGTGCCAGCAGCAAAGTAATCCAGGGGCCGACCAACAATGAGCAGTTCTTC
CASSKVIQGPTNNEQFF
>few|TRBJ2-7|TRBV20-1|.
TGCAGTGCTTCAACTTTGGACAGTGTCTCCTACGAGCAGTACTTC
CSASTLDSVSYEQYF
>.|TRBJ2-6|TRBV4-1|TRBD1
TGCGCCAGCAGCCAAGCAAGGACAGGGGGCAGCTCTGGGGCCAACGTCCTGACTTTC
CASSQARTGGSSGANVLTF
>few|TRBJ1-5|TRBV27|.
TGTGCCAGCAGTACTGGAAATCAGCCCCAGCATTTT
CASSTGNQPQHF
>few|TRBJ2-2|TRBV6-5|.
TGTGCCAGCAGTTACTCTAGGGGAAGCACCGGGGAGCTGTTTTTT
CASSYSRGSTGELFF
>.|TRBJ2-7|TRBV7-9|.
TGTGCCAGCAGCTTAATTGGCAGAACCTACGAGCAGTACTTC
CASSLIGRTYEQYF
>many|TRBJ2-3|TRBV27|.
TGTGCCAGCAGTTCCCTTTGGACAGATACGCAGTATTTT
CASSSLWTDTQYF
>few|TRBJ1-2|TRBV6-5|TRBD1
TGTGCCAGCAGTTACTTTCGGGACAGTCACTATGGCTACACCTTC
CASSYFRDSHYGYTF
>.|TRBJ2-2|TRBV9|TRBD1
TGTGCCAGCAGCACGGGACAGGGGAAAGGAATCACCGGGGAGCTGTTTTTT
CASSTGQGKGITGELFF
>few|TRBJ2-5|TRBV6-2/TRBV6-3|.
TGTGCCAGCAGTCGAGGACGCTCAGAGACCCAGTACTTC
CASSRGRSETQYF
>few|TRBJ2-5|TRBV12-3/TRBV12-4|.
TGTGCCAGCAGTTTCGGGGGGCGCGGAGAGACCCAGTACTTC
CASSFGGRGETQYF
>many|TRBJ1-1|TRBV10-3|TRBD1
TGTGCCATCAGAATGGACAGGGTTAACACTGAAGCTTTCTTT
CAIRMDRVNTEAFF
>many|TRBJ2-7|TRBV5-1|TRBD2
TGCGCCAGCAGCTCCATTAGCGGGCTATTAACCTACGAGCAGTACTTC
CASSSISGLLTYEQYF
>few|TRBJ2-3|TRBV6-4|TRBD2
TGTGCCAGCAGTGAGGAAGCGGGGGGAGCAGATACGCAGTATTTT
CASSEEAGGADTQYF
>once|TRBJ2-7|TRBV20-1|TRBD1
TGCAGTGCTAGAGGGACAGGGGTGGCCTACGAGCAGTACTTC
CSARGTGVAYEQYF
>few|TRBJ2-1|TRBV28|.
TGTGCCTGCACGCGGGGCACCAGGAATGAGCAGTTCTTC
CACTRGTRNEQFF